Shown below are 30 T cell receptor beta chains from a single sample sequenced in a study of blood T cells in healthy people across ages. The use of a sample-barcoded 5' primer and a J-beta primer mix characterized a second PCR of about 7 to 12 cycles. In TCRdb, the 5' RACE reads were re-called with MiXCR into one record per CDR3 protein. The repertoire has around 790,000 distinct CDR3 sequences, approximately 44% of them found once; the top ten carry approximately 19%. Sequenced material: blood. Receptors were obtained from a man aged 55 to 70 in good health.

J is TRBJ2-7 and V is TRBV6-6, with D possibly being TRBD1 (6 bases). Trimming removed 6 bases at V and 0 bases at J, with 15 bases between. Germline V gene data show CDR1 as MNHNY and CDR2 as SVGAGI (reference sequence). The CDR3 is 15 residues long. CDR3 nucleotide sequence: TGTGCCAGCAGCCCCCGACAGGTCAGCTCCTACGAGCAGTACTTC. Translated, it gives CASSPRQVSSYEQYF.

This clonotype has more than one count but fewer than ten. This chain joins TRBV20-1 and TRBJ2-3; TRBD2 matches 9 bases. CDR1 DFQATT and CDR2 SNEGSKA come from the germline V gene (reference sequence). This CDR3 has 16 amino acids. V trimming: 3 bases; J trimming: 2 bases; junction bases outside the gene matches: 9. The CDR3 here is CSASPPAGGLTDTQYF. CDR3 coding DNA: TGCAGTGCTAGTCCCCCAGCGGGGGGCCTCACAGATACGCAGTATTTT.

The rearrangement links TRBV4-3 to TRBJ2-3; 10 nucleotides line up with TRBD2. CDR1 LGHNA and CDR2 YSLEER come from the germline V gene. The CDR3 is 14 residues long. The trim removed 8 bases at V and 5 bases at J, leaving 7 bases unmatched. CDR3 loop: CASASGGPGDTQYF. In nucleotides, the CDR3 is TGCGCCAGCGCTAGCGGGGGACCGGGAGATACGCAGTATTTT.

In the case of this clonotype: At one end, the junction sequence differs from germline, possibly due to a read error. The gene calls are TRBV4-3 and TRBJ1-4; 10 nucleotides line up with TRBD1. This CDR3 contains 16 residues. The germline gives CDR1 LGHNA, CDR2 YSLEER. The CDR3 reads CTSSQTRQGAGEKLFF. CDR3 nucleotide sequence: TGCACCAGCAGCCAGACCCGACAGGGGGCCGGTGAAAAACTGTTTTTT.

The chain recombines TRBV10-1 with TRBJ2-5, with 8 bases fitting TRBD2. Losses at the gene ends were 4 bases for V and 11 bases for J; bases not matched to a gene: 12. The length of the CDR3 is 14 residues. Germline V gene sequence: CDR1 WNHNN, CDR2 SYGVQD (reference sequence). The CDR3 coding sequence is TGCGCCAGCAGTGGGTCGGGACTAGGCGGAGAGCAGTACTTC. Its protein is CASSGSGLGGEQYF.

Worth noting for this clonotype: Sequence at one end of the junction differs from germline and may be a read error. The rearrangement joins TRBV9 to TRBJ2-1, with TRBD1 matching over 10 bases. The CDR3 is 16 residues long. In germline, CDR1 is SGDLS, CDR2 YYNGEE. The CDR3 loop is CASSVATGQGYNEQFF. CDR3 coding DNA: TGTGCTAGCAGCGTGGCAACGGGACAGGGGTACAATGAGCAGTTCTTC.

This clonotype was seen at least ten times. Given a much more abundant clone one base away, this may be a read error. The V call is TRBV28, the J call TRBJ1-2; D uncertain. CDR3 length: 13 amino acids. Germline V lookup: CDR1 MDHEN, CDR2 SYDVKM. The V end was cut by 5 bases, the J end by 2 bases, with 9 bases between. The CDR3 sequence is CASSGEQNYGYTF. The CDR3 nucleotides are TGTGCCAGCAGTGGCGAACAGAACTATGGCTACACCTTC.

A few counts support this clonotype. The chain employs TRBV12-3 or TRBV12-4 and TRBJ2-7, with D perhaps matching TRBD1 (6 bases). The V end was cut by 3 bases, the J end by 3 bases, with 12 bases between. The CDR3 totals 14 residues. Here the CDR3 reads CASSFMGAFYEQYF. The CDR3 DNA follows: TGTGCCAGCAGTTTTATGGGGGCCTTCTACGAGCAGTACTTC.

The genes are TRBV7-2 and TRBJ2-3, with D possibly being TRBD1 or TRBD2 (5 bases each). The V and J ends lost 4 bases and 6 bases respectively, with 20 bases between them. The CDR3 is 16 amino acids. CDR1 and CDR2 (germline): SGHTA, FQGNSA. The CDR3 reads CASSSLGTGFSDTQYF. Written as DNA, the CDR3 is TGTGCCAGCAGCTCTTTGGGGACGGGGTTTTCGGATACGCAGTATTTT.

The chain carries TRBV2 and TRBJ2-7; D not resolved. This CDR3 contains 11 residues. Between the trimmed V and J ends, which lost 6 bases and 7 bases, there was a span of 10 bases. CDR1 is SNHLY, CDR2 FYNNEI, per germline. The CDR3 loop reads CASRASNEQYF. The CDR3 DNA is TGTGCCAGCAGAGCATCCAATGAGCAGTACTTC.

The CDR3 region is CASSPPGFNEQFF. Written as DNA, the CDR3 is TGCGCCAGCAGCCCCCCCGGGTTCAATGAGCAGTTCTTC. This chain links TRBV5-1 with TRBJ2-1; D is ambiguous. This CDR3 comprises 13 residues. Trimming took off 4 bases at V and 6 bases at J, with 11 bases between the two ends. Germline values: CDR1 SGHRS, CDR2 YFSETQ.

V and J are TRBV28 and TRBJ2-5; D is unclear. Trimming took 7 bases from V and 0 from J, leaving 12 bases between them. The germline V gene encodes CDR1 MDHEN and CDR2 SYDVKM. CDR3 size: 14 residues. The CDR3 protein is CASTSLGYQETQYF. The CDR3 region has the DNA TGTGCCAGCACCTCGTTAGGGTACCAAGAGACCCAGTACTTC.

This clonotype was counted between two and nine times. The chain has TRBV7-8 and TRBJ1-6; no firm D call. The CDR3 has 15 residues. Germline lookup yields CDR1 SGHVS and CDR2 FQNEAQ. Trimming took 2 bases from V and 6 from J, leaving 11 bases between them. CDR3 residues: CASSLRRLGNSPLHF. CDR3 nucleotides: TGTGCCAGCAGCTTAAGGCGCCTGGGTAATTCACCCCTCCACTTT.

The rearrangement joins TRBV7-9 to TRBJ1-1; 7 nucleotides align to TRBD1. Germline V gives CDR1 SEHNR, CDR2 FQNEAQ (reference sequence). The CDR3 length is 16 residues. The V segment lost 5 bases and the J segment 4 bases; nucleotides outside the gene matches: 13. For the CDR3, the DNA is TGTGCCAGCAGCGCCGTAAGACAGGGATTCGGCACTGAAGCTTTCTTT. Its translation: CASSAVRQGFGTEAFF. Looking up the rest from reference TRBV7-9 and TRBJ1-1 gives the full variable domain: DTGVSQNPRHKITKRGQNVTFRCDPISEHNRLYWYRQTLGQGPEFLTYFQNEAQLEKSRLLSDRFSAERPKGSFSTLEIQRTEQGDSAMYLCASSAVRQGFGTEAFFGQGTRLTVV.

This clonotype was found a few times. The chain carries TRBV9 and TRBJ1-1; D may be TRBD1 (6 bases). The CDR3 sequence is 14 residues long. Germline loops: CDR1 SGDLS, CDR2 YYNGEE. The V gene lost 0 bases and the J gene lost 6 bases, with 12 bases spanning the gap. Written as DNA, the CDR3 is TGTGCCAGCAGCGTAGAGGACAGAAGATCTGAAGCTTTCTTT. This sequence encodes CASSVEDRRSEAFF.

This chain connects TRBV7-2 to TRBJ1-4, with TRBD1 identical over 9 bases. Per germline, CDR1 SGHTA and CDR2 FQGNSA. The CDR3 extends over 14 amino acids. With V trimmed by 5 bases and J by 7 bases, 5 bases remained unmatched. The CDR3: CASSKDRGGEKLFF. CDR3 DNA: TGTGCCAGCAGCAAAGACAGGGGGGGTGAAAAACTGTTTTTT. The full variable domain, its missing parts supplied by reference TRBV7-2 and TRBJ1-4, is GAGVSQSPSNKVTEKGKDVELRCDPISGHTALYWYRQSLGQGLEFLIYFQGNSAPDKSGLPSDRFSAERTGGSVSTLTIQRTQQEDSAVYLCASSKDRGGEKLFFGSGTQLSVL.

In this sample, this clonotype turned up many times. CDR3 amino acids: CASRPSHPGYEQYF. The CDR3 DNA follows: TGTGCCAGCAGACCATCTCACCCGGGCTACGAGCAGTACTTC. The chain recombines TRBV28 with TRBJ2-7; D gene unclear. V was trimmed by 6 bases and J by 3 bases, leaving 15 bases between them. The CDR3 sequence is 14 residues long. CDR1 is MDHEN, CDR2 SYDVKM, per germline.

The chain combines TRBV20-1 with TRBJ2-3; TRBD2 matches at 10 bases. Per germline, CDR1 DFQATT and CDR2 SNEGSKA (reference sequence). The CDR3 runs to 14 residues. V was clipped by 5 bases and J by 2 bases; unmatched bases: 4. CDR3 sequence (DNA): TGCAGTGCTCATAGCGGGGGGATCACAGATACGCAGTATTTT. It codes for CSAHSGGITDTQYF.

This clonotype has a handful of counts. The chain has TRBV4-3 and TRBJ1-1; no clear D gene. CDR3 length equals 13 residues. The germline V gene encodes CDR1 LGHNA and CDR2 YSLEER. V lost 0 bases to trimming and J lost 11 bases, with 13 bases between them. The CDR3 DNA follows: TGCGCCAGCAGCCAAGATGGGAGGGCCGGGGCTTTCTTT. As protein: CASSQDGRAGAFF.

The CDR3 reads CATQNSGANVLTF. The CDR3 DNA follows: TGTGCCACCCAGAACTCTGGGGCCAACGTCCTGACTTTC. This chain links TRBV6-2 or TRBV6-3 with TRBJ2-6; D unresolved. The V end lost 10 bases, the J end lost 0 bases, and 7 bases lay between the germline ends. Germline V gives CDR1 MNHEY, CDR2 SVGEGT. The CDR3 is 13 amino acids.

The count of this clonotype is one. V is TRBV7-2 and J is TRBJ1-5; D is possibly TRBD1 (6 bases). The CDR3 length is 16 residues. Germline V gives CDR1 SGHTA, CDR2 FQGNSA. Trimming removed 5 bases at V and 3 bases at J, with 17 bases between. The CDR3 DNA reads TGTGCCAGCAGCCCTGGGAGAGGACAGTACAATCAGCCCCAGCATTTT. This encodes CASSPGRGQYNQPQHF.

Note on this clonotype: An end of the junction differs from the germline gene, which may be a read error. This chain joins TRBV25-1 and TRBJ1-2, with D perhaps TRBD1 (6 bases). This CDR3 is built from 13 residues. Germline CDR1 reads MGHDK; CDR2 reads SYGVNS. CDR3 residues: CASLTAGVYGHTF. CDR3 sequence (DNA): TGTGCCAGTCTTACGGCAGGGGTATATGGCCACACCTTC.

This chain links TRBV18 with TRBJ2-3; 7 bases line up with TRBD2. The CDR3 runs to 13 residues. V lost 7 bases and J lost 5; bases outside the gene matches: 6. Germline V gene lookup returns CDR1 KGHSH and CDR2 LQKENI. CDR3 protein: CASWRGSGDTQYF. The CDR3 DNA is TGTGCCAGCTGGCGGGGGAGTGGAGATACGCAGTATTTT. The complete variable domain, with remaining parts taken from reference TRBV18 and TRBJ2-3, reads NAGVMQNPRHLVRRRGQEARLRCSPMKGHSHVYWYRQLPEEGLKFMVYLQKENIIDESGMPKERFSAEFPKEGPSILRIQQVVRGDSAAYFCASWRGSGDTQYFGPGTRLTVL.

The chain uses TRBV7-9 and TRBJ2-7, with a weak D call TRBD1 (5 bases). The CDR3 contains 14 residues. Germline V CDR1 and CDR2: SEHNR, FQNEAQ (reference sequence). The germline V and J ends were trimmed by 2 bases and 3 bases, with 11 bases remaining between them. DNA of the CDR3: TGTGCCAGCAGCTTAAAACAGGAAGGCTACGAGCAGTACTTC. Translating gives CASSLKQEGYEQYF.

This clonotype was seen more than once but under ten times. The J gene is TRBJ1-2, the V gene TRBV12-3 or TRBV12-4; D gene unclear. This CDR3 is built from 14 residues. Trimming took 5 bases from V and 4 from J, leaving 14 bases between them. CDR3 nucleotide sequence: TGTGCCAGCAGTCCGACCGGGAGTGGCTATGGCTACACCTTC. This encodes CASSPTGSGYGYTF.

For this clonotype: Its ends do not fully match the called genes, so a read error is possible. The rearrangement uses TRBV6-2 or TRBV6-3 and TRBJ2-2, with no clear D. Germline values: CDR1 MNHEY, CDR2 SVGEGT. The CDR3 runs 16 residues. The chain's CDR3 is CASSYVRRTNTRELFF. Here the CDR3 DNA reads TGTGCCAGCAGTTACGTGAGACGGACGAACACCAGGGAGCTGTTTTTT.

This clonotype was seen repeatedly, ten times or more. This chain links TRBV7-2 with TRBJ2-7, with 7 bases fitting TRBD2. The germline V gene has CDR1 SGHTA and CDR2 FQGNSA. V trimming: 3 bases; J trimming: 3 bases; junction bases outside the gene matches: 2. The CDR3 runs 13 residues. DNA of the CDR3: TGTGCCAGCAGCTTCGGACTAGGCTACGAGCAGTACTTC. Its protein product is CASSFGLGYEQYF.

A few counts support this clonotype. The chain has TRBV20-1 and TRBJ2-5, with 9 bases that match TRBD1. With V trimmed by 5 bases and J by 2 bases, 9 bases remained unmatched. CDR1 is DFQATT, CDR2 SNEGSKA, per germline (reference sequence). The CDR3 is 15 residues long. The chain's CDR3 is CSAPRTGDFQETQYF. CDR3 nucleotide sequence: TGCAGTGCTCCGCGGACAGGGGACTTTCAAGAGACCCAGTACTTC.

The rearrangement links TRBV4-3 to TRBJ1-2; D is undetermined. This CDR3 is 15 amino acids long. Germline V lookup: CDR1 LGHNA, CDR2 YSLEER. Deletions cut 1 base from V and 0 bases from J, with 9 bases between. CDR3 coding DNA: TGCGCCAGCAGCCAAGTCTCAGTTTCTAACTATGGCTACACCTTC. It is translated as CASSQVSVSNYGYTF.

In nucleotides, the CDR3 is TGTGCCAGCAGGTCCCGGGGGCTAAGTGCACATGAGTATTTT. This translates into CASRSRGLSAHEYF. The chain uses TRBV13 and TRBJ2-3; perhaps D is TRBD1 or TRBD2 (6 bases each). The CDR3 covers 14 residues. CDR1 PRHDT and CDR2 FYEKMQ come from the germline V gene (reference sequence). Trimming took 6 bases from V and 13 from J, leaving 23 bases between them.